This T cell receptor beta chain was recorded in a study of blood T cell repertoires in COVID-19. Study summary: Samples taken during acute and convalescent COVID-19 were collected in the United States, Italy and Spain. Sources were T cells, B-cell-depleted T cells, or PBMCs; the material itself was cDNA or gDNA.

Patients in Seattle were enrolled during active infection, then followed longitudinally. Authors' processing steps: Quantification of nucleated cells was approximated via reference gene primer amplification. This table comes from immunoSEQ multiplex PCR, and its TCRdb copy is limited to in-frame clones, with some not included. V, J and clone size are those of that table, while D and trimming were read from the DNA. The repertoire consists of fewer than 200,000 clones, with 83% occurring once and the leading ten covering 6% to 8.5%. Per the germline V gene, CDR1 is MNHEY and CDR2 is SMNVEV (reference sequence). The V end was cut by 2 bases, the J end by 7 bases, with 14 bases between. The CDR3 runs 14 residues.

Sequenced: peripheral blood. The chain couples TRBV27 to TRBJ1-2; D may be TRBD1 (6 bases). The source of this sequence is a woman in her 70s with COVID-19, enrolled during active disease. The CDR3 bases are TGTGCCAGCAGTTTAGGTCAGGGGAGCGGTGGCTACACCTTC. Protein sequence: CASSLGQGSGGYTF.